This T cell receptor beta chain originates from a study of human CD8 memory T cell subsets. Within the sample, this clonotype is medium-sized. Each subset gave duplicate vials of about 140,000 sorted CD8+ T cells for RNA. Libraries for TCR beta were constructed using UMI-labeled 5' RACE. Each CDR3 protein gets one entry after TCRdb re-called the 5' RACE reads with MiXCR. This table has more than 6,000 distinct CDR3 sequences, around 4% appearing once. The receptor was isolated from a human donor in good health. The specimen was CD8+ T cells from PBMCs.

This chain's CDR3 is CSTGTGKFYGYTF. CDR3 in DNA: TGCAGTACCGGGACAGGGAAGTTCTATGGCTACACCTTC. V usage is TRBV29-1 and J usage is TRBJ1-2, with 9 positions matching TRBD1. The length of the CDR3 is 13 residues. Germline V CDR1 and CDR2: SQVTM, ANQGSEA.